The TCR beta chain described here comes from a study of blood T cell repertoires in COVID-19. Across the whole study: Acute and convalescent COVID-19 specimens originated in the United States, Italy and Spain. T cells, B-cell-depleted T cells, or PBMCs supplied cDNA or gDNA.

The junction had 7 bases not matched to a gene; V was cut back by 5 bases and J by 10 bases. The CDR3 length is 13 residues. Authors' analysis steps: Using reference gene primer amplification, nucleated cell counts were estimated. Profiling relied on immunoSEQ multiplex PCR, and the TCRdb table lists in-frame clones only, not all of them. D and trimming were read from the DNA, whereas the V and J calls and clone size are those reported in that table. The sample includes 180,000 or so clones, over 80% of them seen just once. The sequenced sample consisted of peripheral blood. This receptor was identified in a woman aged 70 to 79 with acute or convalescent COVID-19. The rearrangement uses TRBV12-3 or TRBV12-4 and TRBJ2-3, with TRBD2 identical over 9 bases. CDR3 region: CASSDSGRRAQYF. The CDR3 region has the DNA TGTGCCAGCAGTGACAGCGGGAGGAGGGCGCAGTATTTT.